This T cell receptor beta chain was found in a study of blood T cell repertoires in COVID-19. About the research overall: T cells, B-cell-depleted T cells, or PBMCs provided the cDNA or gDNA that served as material.

Measured with immunoSEQ multiplex PCR; TCRdb has only the in-frame clones, and not every one. The sample yields 200,000 to 300,000 clones, 75% to 90% seen once. The CDR3 covers 14 residues. Trimming took 0 bases from V and 2 from J, leaving 8 bases between them. Germline-derived CDR1 and CDR2 are LGHNA and YNFKEQ. This chain uses TRBV4-2 with TRBJ2-7, with D possibly TRBD1 on 5 matching bases. The sequence was collected from a man in his 60s who had recovered from COVID-19. The sequencing sample was made of peripheral blood. The CDR3 region is CASSQEARAYEQYF. CDR3 nucleotide sequence: TGTGCCAGCAGCCAAGAGGCCAGGGCCTACGAGCAGTACTTC.